The sequence of this T cell receptor beta chain was determined in a study of OX40 agonist ivuxolimab in advanced cancers. V lost 3 bases to trimming and J lost 5 bases, with 5 bases between them. The germline CDR1 and CDR2 sequences are SGHNT and YENEEA. The CDR3 totals 12 residues. Assay: immunoSEQ multiplex PCR; the TCRdb copy retains only in-frame clones and omits some. The sample records approximately 80,000 clones, roughly 94% being singletons. This rearrangement joins TRBV11-3 to TRBJ2-1; the D is unclear. The receptor was derived from an adult with an advanced solid tumor such as melanoma, head and neck, liver or kidney cancer. Sequences were derived from CD4+ or CD8+ T cells sorted from blood, sampled in a trial of the OX40 agonist ivuxolimab. This CDR3 reads CASSFANNEQFF. The DNA for the CDR3 is TGTGCCAGCAGCTTTGCAAACAATGAGCAGTTCTTC.